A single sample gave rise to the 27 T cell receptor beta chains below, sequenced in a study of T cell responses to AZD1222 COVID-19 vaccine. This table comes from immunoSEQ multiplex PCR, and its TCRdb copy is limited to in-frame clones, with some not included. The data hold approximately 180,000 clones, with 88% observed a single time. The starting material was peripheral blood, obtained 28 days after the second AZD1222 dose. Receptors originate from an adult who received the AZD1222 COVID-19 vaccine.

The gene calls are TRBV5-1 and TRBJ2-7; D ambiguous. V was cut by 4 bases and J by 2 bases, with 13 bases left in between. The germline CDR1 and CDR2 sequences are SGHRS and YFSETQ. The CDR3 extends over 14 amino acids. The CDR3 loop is CASSLTDPAYEQYF. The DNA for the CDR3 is TGCGCCAGCAGCCTTACAGATCCCGCCTACGAGCAGTACTTC.

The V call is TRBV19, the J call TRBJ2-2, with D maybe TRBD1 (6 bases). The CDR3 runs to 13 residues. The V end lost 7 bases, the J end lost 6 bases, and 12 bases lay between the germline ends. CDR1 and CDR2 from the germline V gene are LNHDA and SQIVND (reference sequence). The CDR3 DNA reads TGTGCCAGTACTGAGGGGGTGGCCGGGGAGCTGTTTTTT. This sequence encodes CASTEGVAGELFF.

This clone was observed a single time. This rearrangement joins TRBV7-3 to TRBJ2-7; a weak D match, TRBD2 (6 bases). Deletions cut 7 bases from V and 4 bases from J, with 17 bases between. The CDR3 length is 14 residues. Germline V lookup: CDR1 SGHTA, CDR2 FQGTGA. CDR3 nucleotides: TGTGCCAGCATTCTCGGGAGTTCTCGGTACGAGCAGTACTTC. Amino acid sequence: CASILGSSRYEQYF.

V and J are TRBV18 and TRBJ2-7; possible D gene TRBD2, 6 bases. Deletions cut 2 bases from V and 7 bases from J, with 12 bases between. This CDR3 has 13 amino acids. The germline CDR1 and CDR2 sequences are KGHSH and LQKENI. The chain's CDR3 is CASSPGGHGEQYF. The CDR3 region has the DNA TGTGCCAGCTCACCAGGAGGGCACGGGGAGCAGTACTTC. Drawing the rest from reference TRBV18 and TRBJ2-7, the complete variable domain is NAGVMQNPRHLVRRRGQEARLRCSPMKGHSHVYWYRQLPEEGLKFMVYLQKENIIDESGMPKERFSAEFPKEGPSILRIQQVVRGDSAAYFCASSPGGHGEQYFGPGTRLTVT.

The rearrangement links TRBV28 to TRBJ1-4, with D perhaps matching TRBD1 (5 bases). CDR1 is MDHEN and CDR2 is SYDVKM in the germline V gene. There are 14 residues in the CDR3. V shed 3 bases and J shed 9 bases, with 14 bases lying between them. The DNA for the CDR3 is TGTGCCAGCAGTTTCCCGGGGGTCGGGAAAAAACTGTTTTTT. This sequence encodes CASSFPGVGKKLFF.

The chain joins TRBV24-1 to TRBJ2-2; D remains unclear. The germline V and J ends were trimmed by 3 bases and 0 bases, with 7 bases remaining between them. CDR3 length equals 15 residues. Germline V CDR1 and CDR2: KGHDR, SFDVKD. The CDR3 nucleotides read TGTGCCACCAGTGATATAGGCGCGAACACCGGGGAGCTGTTTTTT. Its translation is CATSDIGANTGELFF.

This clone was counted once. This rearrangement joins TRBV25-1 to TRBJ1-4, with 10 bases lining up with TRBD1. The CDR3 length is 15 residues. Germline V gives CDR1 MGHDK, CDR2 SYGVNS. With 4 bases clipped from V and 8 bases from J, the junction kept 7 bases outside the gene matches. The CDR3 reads CASSGPGQGYEKLFF. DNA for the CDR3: TGTGCCAGCAGTGGCCCGGGACAGGGGTACGAAAAACTGTTTTTT. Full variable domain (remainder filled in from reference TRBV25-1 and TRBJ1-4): EADIYQTPRYLVIGTGKKITLECSQTMGHDKMYWYQQDPGMELHLIHYSYGVNSTEKGDLSSESTVSRIRTEHFPLTLESARPSHTSQYLCASSGPGQGYEKLFFGSGTQLSVL.

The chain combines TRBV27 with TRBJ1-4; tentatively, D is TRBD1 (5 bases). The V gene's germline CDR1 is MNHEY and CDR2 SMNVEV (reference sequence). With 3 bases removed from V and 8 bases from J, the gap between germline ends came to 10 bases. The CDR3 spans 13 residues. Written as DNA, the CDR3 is TGTGCCAGCAGTTTTGGGGCCAGGGAAAAACTGTTTTTT. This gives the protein CASSFGAREKLFF.

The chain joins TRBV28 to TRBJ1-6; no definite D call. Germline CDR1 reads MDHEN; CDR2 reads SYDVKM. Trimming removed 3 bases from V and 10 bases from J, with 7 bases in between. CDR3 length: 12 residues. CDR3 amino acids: CASSFPESPLHF. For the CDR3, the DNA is TGTGCCAGCAGTTTTCCGGAGTCACCCCTCCACTTT.

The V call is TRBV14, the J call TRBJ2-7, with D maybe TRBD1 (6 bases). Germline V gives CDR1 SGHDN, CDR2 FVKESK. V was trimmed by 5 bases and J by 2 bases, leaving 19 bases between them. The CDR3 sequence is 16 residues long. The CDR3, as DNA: TGTGCCAGCAGCGAGCTAGGGCAGGGGAAGACCTACGAGCAGTACTTC. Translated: CASSELGQGKTYEQYF.

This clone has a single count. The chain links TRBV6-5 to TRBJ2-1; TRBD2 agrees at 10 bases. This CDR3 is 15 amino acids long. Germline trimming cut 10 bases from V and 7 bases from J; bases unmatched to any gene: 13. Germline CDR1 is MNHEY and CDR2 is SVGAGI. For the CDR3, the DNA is TGTGCCACTGCGACTAGGACTAGCGGATTGAATGAGCAGTTCTTC. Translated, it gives CATATRTSGLNEQFF.

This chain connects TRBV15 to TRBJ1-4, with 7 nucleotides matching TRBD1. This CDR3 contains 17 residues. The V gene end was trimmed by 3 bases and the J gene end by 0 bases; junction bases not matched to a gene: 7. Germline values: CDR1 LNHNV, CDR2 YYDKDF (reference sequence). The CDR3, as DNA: TGTGCCACCAGCAGTAGACAGGGCCTTGCAACTAATGAAAAACTGTTTTTT. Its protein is CATSSRQGLATNEKLFF.

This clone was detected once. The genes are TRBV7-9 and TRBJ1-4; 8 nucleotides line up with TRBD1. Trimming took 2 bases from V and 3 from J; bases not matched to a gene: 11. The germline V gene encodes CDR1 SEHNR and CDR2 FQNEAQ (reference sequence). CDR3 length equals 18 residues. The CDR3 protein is CASSLRRRPDRANEKLFF. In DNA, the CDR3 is TGTGCCAGCAGCTTAAGGAGACGGCCGGACAGGGCTAATGAAAAACTGTTTTTT.

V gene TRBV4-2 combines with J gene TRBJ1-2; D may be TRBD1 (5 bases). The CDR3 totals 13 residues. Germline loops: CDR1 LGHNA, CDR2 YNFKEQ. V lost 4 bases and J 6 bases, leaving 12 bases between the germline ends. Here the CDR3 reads CASSRGTRDGYTF. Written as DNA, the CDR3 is TGTGCCAGCAGCCGGGGGACGAGAGATGGCTACACCTTC.

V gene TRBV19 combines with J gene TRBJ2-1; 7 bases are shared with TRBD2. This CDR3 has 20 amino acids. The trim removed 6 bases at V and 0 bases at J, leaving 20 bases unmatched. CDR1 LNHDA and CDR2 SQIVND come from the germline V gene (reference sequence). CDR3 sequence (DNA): TGTGCCAGTAGGGGGGGAGGGCGCGGCCGAGGGTTTAGCTCCTACAATGAGCAGTTCTTC. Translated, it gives CASRGGGRGRGFSSYNEQFF.

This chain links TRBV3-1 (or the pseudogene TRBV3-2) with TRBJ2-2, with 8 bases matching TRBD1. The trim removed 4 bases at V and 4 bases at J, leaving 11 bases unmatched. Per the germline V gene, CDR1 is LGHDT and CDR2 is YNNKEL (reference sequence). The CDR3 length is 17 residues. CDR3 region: CASSRQKRTGTTGELFF. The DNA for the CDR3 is TGTGCCAGCAGCCGACAAAAGAGGACAGGGACCACCGGGGAGCTGTTTTTT.

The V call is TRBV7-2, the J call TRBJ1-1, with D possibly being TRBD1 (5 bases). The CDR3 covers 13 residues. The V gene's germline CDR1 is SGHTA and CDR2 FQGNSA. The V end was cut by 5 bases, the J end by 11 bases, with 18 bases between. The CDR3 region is CASSRAGEVRAFF. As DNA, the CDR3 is TGTGCCAGCAGCAGAGCGGGGGAAGTAAGGGCTTTCTTT.

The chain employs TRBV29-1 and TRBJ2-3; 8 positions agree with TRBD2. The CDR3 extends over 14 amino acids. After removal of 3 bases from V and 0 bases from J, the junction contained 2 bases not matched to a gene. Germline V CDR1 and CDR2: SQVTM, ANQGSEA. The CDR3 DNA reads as TGCAGCGTTGACTCTAGCGGGAGCACAGATACGCAGTATTTT. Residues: CSVDSSGSTDTQYF.

CDR3 amino acids: CASSYSPSGSTGELFF. CDR3 DNA sequence: TGTGCCAGCAGTTACTCGCCAAGCGGGAGCACCGGGGAGCTGTTTTTT. The chain couples TRBV6-5 to TRBJ2-2; 8 bases map to TRBD2. The V gene end was trimmed by 0 bases and the J gene end by 4 bases; junction bases not matched to a gene: 4. The CDR3 loop spans 16 amino acids. Germline values: CDR1 MNHEY, CDR2 SVGAGI.

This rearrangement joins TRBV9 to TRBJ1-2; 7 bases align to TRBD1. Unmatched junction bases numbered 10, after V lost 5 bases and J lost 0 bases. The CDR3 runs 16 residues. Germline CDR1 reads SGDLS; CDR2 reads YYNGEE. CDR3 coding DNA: TGTGCCAGCAGGGGACAGACAGCGTGGTCTAACTATGGCTACACCTTC. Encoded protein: CASRGQTAWSNYGYTF.

Here the CDR3 reads CASTREGSRFEKLFF. In DNA, the CDR3 is TGTGCCAGCACTCGAGAGGGGAGTAGATTTGAAAAACTGTTTTTT. This chain connects TRBV7-8 to TRBJ1-4; tentative D call: TRBD1 (5 bases). V shed 7 bases and J shed 7 bases, with 19 bases lying between them. In germline, CDR1 is SGHVS, CDR2 FQNEAQ. The CDR3 loop spans 15 amino acids.

CDR3 residues: CASSIVGRAYEQYF. The CDR3 DNA is TGTGCCAGTAGTATTGTCGGGCGGGCCTACGAGCAGTACTTC. The chain employs TRBV19 and TRBJ2-7, with a weak D call TRBD2 (5 bases). Trimming pared 3 bases from V and 2 bases from J, leaving 11 bases between. The CDR3 sequence is 14 residues long. CDR1 LNHDA and CDR2 SQIVND come from the germline V gene (reference sequence).

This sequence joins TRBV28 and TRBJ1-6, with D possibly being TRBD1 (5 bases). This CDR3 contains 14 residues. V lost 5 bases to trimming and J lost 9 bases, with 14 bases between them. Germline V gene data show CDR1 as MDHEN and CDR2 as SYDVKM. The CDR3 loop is CASSPPGPGSPLHF. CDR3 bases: TGTGCCAGCAGTCCTCCGGGGCCGGGTTCACCCCTCCACTTT.

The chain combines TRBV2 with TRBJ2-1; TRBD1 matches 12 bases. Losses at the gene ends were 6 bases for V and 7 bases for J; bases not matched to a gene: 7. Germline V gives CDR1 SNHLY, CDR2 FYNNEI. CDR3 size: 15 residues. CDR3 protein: CASRWGTGGGNEQFF. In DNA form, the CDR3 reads TGTGCCAGCAGATGGGGGACAGGGGGCGGGAATGAGCAGTTCTTC.

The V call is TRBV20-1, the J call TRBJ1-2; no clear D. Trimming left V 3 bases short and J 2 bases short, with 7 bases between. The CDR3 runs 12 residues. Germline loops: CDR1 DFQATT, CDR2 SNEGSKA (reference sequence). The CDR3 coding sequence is TGCAGTGCTAGTCTGGGGAACTATGGCTACACCTTC. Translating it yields CSASLGNYGYTF.

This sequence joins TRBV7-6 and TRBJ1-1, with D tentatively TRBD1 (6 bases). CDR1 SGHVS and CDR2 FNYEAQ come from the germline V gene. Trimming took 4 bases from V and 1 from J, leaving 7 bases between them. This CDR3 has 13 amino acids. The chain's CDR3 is CASSSGQNTEAFF. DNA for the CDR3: TGTGCCAGCAGCTCGGGACAGAACACTGAAGCTTTCTTT.

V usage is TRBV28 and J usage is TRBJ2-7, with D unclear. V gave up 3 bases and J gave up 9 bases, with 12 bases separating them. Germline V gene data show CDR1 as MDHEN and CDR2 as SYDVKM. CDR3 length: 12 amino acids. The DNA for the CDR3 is TGTGCCAGCAGTTTTCTTACAGCTGGGCAGTACTTC. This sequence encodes CASSFLTAGQYF. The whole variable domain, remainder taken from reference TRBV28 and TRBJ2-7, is DVKVTQSSRYLVKRTGEKVFLECVQDMDHENMFWYRQDPGLGLRLIYFSYDVKMKEKGDIPEGYSVSREKKERFSLILESASTNQTSMYLCASSFLTAGQYFGPGTRLTVT.